The subject of this entry is one T cell receptor (beta chain). The data were taken from a study of T cell changes during pregnancy in multiple sclerosis. The assay was immunoSEQ multiplex PCR, and TCRdb's table has in-frame clones only and misses some. The sample lists roughly 40,000 clones, about nine tenths occurring once. The germline gives CDR1 GTSNPN, CDR2 SVGIG (reference sequence). The V segment lost 6 bases and the J segment 5 bases; nucleotides outside the gene matches: 8. The CDR3 extends over 13 amino acids. Sequenced here: CD4+ T cells from peripheral blood mononuclear cells, sampled before pregnancy. This sequence originates from a female donor with multiple sclerosis, enrolled in a pregnancy study. The chain joins TRBV30 to TRBJ2-7, with TRBD1 identical over 9 bases. Here the CDR3 DNA reads TGTGCCTGCCACAGGGGGCGGTCTGACGAGCAGTACTTC. As protein: CACHRGRSDEQYF.